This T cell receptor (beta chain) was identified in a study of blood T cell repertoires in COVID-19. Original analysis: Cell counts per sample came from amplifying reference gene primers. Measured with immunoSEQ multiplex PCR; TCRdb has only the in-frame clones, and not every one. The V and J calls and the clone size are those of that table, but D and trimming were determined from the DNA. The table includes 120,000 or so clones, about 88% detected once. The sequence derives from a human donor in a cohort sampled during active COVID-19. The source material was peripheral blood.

The CDR3 bases are TGTGCCTCCTCTCCCGGGGGGCATCAAGAGACCCAGTACTTC. Encoded protein: CASSPGGHQETQYF. This chain uses TRBV6-4 with TRBJ2-5, with D tentatively TRBD2 (7 bases). This CDR3 spans 14 amino acids. V was clipped by 11 bases and J by 2 bases, with 18 bases between them. Germline V gene data show CDR1 as MRHNA and CDR2 as SNTAGT.